The text below deals with one TCR beta chain. This sample is drawn from a study of early stage breast cancer tumors. Study as a whole: Most invasive tumors, about 75% of the 16, were ER+/PR+/HER2-.

Each tumor contributed about 19-55 mg of diced tissue. The CDR3 has 14 residues. Germline V lookup: CDR1 SGHRS, CDR2 YFSETQ. J was trimmed by 2 bases and V by 4 bases; bases with no gene match: 5. Produced via immunoSEQ multiplex PCR; TCRdb's table is partial and in-frame only. The top ten clones hold 11% to 15% of a sample with 9,500 to 11,000 clones, around 72% of them seen once. The source of this sequence is a person aged 65 to 85 with breast cancer. The sample taken for sequencing was breast tumor tissue. The rearrangement joins TRBV5-1 to TRBJ2-5, with TRBD1 identical over 7 bases. The CDR3 DNA is TGCGCCAGCAGCCTAGGGGGCCCACAAGAGACCCAGTACTTC. This sequence encodes CASSLGGPQETQYF.